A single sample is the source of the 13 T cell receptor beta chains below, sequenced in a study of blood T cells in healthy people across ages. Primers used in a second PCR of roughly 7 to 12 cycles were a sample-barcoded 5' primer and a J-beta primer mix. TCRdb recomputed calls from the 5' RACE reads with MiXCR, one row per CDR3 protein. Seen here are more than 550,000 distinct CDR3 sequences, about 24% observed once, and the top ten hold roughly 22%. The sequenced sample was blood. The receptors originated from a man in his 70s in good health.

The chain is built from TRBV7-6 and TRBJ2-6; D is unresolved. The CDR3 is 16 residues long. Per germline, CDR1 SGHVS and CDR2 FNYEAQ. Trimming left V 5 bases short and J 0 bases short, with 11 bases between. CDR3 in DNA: TGTGCCAGCAGCCAGACGGTTAGCTCTGGGGCCAACGTCCTGACTTTC. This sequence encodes CASSQTVSSGANVLTF.

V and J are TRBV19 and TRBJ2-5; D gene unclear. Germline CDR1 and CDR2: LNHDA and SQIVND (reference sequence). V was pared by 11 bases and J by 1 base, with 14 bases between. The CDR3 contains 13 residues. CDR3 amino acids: CAGRRPSQETQYF. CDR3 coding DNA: TGTGCCGGCCGCCGGCCCTCCCAAGAGACCCAGTACTTC.

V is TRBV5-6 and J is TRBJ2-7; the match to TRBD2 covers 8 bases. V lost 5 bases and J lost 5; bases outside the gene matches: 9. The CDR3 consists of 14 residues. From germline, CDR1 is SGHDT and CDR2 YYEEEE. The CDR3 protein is CASSPAGELDEQYF. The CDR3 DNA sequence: TGTGCCAGCAGTCCAGCGGGGGAGTTGGACGAGCAGTACTTC.

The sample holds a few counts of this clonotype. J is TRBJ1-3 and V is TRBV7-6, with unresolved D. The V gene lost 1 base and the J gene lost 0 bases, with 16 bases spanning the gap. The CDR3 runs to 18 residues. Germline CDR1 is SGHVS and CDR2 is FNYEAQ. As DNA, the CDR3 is TGTGCCAGCAGCTTAGTCCCAGAGGAAGGGAGCTCTGGAAACACCATATATTTT. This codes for CASSLVPEEGSSGNTIYF. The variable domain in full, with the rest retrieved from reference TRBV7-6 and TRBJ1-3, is GAGVSQSPRYKVTKRGQDVALRCDPISGHVSLYWYRQALGQGPEFLTYFNYEAQQDKSGLPNDRFSAERPEGSISTLTIQRTEQRDSAMYRCASSLVPEEGSSGNTIYFGEGSWLTVV.

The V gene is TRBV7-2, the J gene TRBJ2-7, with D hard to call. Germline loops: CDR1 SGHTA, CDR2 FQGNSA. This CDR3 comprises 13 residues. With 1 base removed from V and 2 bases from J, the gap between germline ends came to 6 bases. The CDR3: CASSLEPAYEQYV. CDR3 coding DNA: TGTGCCAGCAGCTTAGAGCCTGCCTACGAGCAGTACGTC.

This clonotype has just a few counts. As DNA, the CDR3 is TGTGCCACCAGTGATCCACTAGCGGGAGAATTCTACAATGAGCAGTTCTTC. Its translation: CATSDPLAGEFYNEQFF. This chain joins TRBV24-1 and TRBJ2-1; 11 positions agree with TRBD2. This CDR3 spans 17 amino acids. Germline-derived CDR1 and CDR2 are KGHDR and SFDVKD. The V and J ends lost 3 bases and 3 bases, in that order; junction bases with no gene match: 6.

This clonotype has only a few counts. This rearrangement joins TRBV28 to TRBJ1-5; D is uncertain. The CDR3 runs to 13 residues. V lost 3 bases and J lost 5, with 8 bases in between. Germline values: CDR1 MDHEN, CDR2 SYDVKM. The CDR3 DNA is TGTGCCAGCAGTTTGATGCAGTATCAGCCCCAGCATTTT. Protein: CASSLMQYQPQHF.

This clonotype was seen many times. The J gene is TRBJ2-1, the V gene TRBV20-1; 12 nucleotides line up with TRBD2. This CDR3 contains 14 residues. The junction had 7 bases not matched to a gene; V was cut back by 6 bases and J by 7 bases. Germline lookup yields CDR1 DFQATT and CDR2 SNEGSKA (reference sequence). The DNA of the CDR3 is TGCAGTGCACAACTAGCGGGGGGTCTGAATGAGCAGTTCTTC. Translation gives CSAQLAGGLNEQFF.

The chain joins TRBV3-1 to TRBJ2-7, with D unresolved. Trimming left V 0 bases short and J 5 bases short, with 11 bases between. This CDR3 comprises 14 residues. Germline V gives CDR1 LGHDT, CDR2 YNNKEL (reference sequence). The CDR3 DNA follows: TGTGCCAGCAGCCAAGAACAGTTGGTCCACGAGCAGTACTTC. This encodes CASSQEQLVHEQYF.

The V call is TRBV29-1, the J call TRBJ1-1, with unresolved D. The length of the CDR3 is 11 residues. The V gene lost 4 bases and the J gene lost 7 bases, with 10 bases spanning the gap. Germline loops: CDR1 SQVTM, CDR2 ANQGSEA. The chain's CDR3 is CSVGGRGEAFF. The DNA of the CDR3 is TGCAGCGTTGGCGGACGGGGTGAAGCTTTCTTT.

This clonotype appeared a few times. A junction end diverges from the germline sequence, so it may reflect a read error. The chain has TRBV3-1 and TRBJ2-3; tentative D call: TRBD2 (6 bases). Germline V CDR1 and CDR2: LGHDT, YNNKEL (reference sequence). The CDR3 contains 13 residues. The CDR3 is CVSSQTAGGTQYF. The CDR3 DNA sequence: TGTGTCAGCAGCCAAACAGCGGGTGGTACGCAGTATTTT.

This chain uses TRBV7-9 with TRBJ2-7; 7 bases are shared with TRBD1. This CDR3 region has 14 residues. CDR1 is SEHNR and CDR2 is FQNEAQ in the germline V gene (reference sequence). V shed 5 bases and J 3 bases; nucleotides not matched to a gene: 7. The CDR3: CASSTSTGFYEQYF. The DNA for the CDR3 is TGTGCCAGCAGCACCTCGACAGGGTTCTACGAGCAGTACTTC.

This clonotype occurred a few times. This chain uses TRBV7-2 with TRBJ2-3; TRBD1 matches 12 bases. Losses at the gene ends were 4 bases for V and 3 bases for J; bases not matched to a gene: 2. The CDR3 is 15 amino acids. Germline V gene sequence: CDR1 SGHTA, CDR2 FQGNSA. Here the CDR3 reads CASSWDRGLTDTQYF. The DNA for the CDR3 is TGTGCCAGCAGCTGGGACAGGGGGCTTACAGATACGCAGTATTTT.